This T cell receptor beta chain was sequenced in a study of T cells after yellow fever vaccination. Per the germline V gene, CDR1 is KGHDR and CDR2 is SFDVKD. There are 14 residues in the CDR3. Unmatched junction bases numbered 8, after V lost 9 bases and J lost 3 bases. This clonotype appeared a few times. TCRdb processed the 5' RACE reads anew with MiXCR; each CDR3 protein has one entry. Counted here are a few hundred thousand distinct CDR3 sequences, approximately 5.2% occurring once; the ten biggest clones make up roughly 3.5%. The material sequenced was CD4+ T cells sorted from PBMCs, taken on the day of the yellow fever booster vaccination. This sequence originates from a man in his late teens or twenties who received the YFV17D yellow fever vaccine. The genes are TRBV24-1 and TRBJ2-3; 7 bases map to TRBD1. In DNA form, the CDR3 reads TGTGCCACCTCCCCCGCGACAGGGACAGATACGCAGTATTTT. This encodes CATSPATGTDTQYF.